This T cell receptor (beta chain) was captured in a study of OX40 agonist ivuxolimab in advanced cancers. Clones were sequenced by immunoSEQ multiplex PCR, and TCRdb holds only the in-frame ones, with some missing. The data show tens of thousands of clones, 80% to 90% seen once. CDR3 size: 13 residues. CDR1 is MNHNS, CDR2 SASEGT, per germline. Trimming took 2 bases from V and 7 from J, leaving 9 bases between them. This chain connects TRBV6-1 to TRBJ1-5; D remains unclear. The receptor was derived from an adult with an advanced solid tumor such as melanoma, head and neck, liver or kidney cancer. The sample consisted of CD4+ or CD8+ T cells sorted from blood, taken in a trial of the OX40 agonist ivuxolimab. The CDR3 is CASSESDQQPQHF. The CDR3 DNA sequence: TGTGCCAGCAGTGAAAGTGATCAACAGCCCCAGCATTTT.